This T cell receptor (beta chain) emerged from a study of cytomegalovirus exposure and HLA in healthy donors. Study-wide results and limits: A few chains linked to CMV were shown in vitro to be specific for CMV antigens. The study recorded around 160 TCR beta chains that were cytomegalovirus-associated.

Assay: immunoSEQ multiplex PCR; the TCRdb copy retains only in-frame clones and omits some. This sample has 120,000 to 150,000 clones, with around 90% found just once. The CDR3 contains 14 residues. V lost 1 base and J lost 4; bases outside the gene matches: 6. From germline, CDR1 is SQVTM and CDR2 ANQGSEA. On this clone itself: The antigen is not known.

The sample was PBMCs. The receptor was isolated from a woman under 30 in good health and CMV-seropositive. The chain couples TRBV29-1 to TRBJ1-2; 7 nucleotides agree with TRBD1. The CDR3 is CSVEGGTVGYGYTF. The CDR3 region has the DNA TGCAGCGTTGAAGGCGGGACAGTGGGCTATGGCTACACCTTC.